This paragraph reports one T cell receptor (beta chain). This specimen comes from a study of regulatory T cells in long-lasting Graves disease. Described time point: persistent/refractory GD, antithyroid drugs over 5 years with positive TRAb. PBMC RNA was the source of the TCR library. Germline CDR1 is LNHDA and CDR2 is SQIVND (reference sequence). The CDR3 contains 15 residues. V dropped 3 bases and J dropped 8 bases, with 17 bases sitting between them. Building the TCR beta libraries relied on iRepertoire HTBI primers, and CDR3 regions underwent Arm-PCR. TCRdb called the multiplex PCR reads again in MiXCR, with one record for every CDR3 protein. The sample lists some 280,000 distinct CDR3 sequences; around 21% were seen once.

Sequencing was performed on peripheral blood mononuclear cells (PBMCs), taken when the disease was refractory, from a patient treated with antithyroid drugs. The genes are TRBV19 and TRBJ1-3; possible D gene TRBD1, 5 bases. The sequence derives from a female donor with Graves disease. CDR3 nucleotides: TGTGCCAGTAGTATTGCGGGGGAATCCGGATACACCATATATTTT. It yields the protein CASSIAGESGYTIYF.